The 21 T cell receptor beta chains presented below share a single source sample, sequenced in a study of blood T cells in healthy people across ages. It was with a sample-barcoded 5' primer and a J-beta primer mix that a second PCR of roughly 7 to 12 cycles was run. Using its own MiXCR run on the 5' RACE reads, TCRdb lists one record per CDR3 protein. The sample gives about 720,000 distinct CDR3 sequences, around a quarter of which show up once; more than 3% is in the top ten. These records were also assigned to another study, of T cells of mothers and their children.

The sample taken for sequencing was blood. Receptor source: a boy younger than 18 in good health.

Concerning this clonotype: The junction departs from germline at one end; a sequencing error may be responsible. V usage is TRBV3-1 and J usage is TRBJ2-1; D is unclear. Germline CDR1 and CDR2: LGHDT and YNNKEL (reference sequence). The CDR3 loop spans 19 amino acids. As DNA, the CDR3 is TGTGCCAGCAGCCAAGATGTACAGTCCTCCTTGAGCTCCCACAATGAGCAGTTCTTC. It encodes CASSQDVQSSLSSHNEQFF.

This chain connects TRBV12-3 or TRBV12-4 to TRBJ2-4, with TRBD1 identical over 8 bases. The CDR3 runs 16 residues. The junction had 6 bases not matched to a gene; V was cut back by 5 bases and J by 0 bases. The CDR3 reads CASSLTGGIAKNIQYF. The CDR3 region has the DNA TGTGCCAGCAGTCTTACAGGGGGGATAGCCAAAAACATTCAGTACTTC.

This clonotype has a handful of counts. This sequence joins TRBV6-6 and TRBJ2-7; no clear D. The CDR3 is made up of 14 amino acids. Germline assignment: CDR1 MNHNY and CDR2 SVGAGI (reference sequence). Between the trimmed V and J ends, which lost 0 bases and 2 bases, there was a span of 8 bases. The CDR3 reads CASSYSPEAYEQYF. CDR3 nucleotide sequence: TGTGCCAGCAGTTACTCTCCAGAGGCCTACGAGCAGTACTTC.

The chain carries TRBV5-1 and TRBJ2-5; unclear D gene. Germline CDR1 is SGHRS and CDR2 is YFSETQ. The V and J ends lost 1 base and 3 bases respectively, with 10 bases between them. The CDR3 extends over 14 amino acids. CDR3 bases: TGCGCCAGCAGCTTGTCGGTGGGAAAAGAGACCCAGTACTTC. Encoded protein: CASSLSVGKETQYF.

The chain links TRBV28 to TRBJ2-7; D unclear. Trimming cost V 6 bases and J 7 bases, with 19 bases left between them. Per germline, CDR1 MDHEN and CDR2 SYDVKM. The CDR3 length is 14 residues. DNA of the CDR3: TGTGCCAGCAGACACGACACGGCCTTTGGGGAGCAGTACTTC. Its translation is CASRHDTAFGEQYF.

This clonotype was counted between two and nine times. V usage is TRBV15 and J usage is TRBJ2-5, with TRBD2 matching 15 bases. The DNA end lines up better with TRBJ2-1; the J call may be wrong. The CDR3 contains 16 residues. CDR1 is LNHNV and CDR2 is YYDKDF in the germline V gene (reference sequence). Here the CDR3 reads CATSRGLAGGYNEQFF. CDR3 bases: TGTGCCACCAGCAGGGGACTAGCGGGGGGCTACAATGAGCAGTTCTTC.

This clonotype has ten or more counts. The chain couples TRBV4-3 to TRBJ2-5; 8 bases agree with TRBD1. The length of the CDR3 is 13 residues. Germline CDR1 and CDR2: LGHNA and YSLEER. Trimming removed 3 bases from V and 5 bases from J; junction bases left unmatched: 2. CDR3 loop: CASSQDRAETQYF. CDR3 in DNA: TGCGCCAGCAGCCAGGACAGGGCGGAGACCCAGTACTTC.

This chain joins TRBV12-3 or TRBV12-4 and TRBJ2-5, with TRBD2 as a possible D gene (5 bases). The V and J ends lost 2 bases and 4 bases respectively, with 11 bases between them. The CDR3 covers 14 residues. CDR3 loop: CASSLTRRTETQYF. CDR3 nucleotide sequence: TGTGCCAGCAGTTTAACTAGGCGTACAGAGACCCAGTACTTC.

Concerning this clonotype itself: One end of the junction fails to match germline, which may point to a read error. This chain uses TRBV6-6 with TRBJ2-7; TRBD2 matches 8 bases. There are 11 residues in the CDR3. The germline CDR1 and CDR2 sequences are MNHNY and SVGAGI (reference sequence). CDR3 amino acids: CASRGSGGISF. CDR3 nucleotide sequence: TGTGCCAGCAGGGGCTCGGGAGGGATCTCCTTC.

Comment on this clonotype: An end of the junction does not agree with germline; a read error may underlie this. The V and J genes are TRBV6-2 or TRBV6-3 and TRBJ2-3; 7 bases line up with TRBD2. Germline CDR1 MNHEY, CDR2 SVGEGT. The CDR3 has 16 amino acids. Here the CDR3 reads CASSPRETPSGDTRYF. Written as DNA, the CDR3 is TGTGCCAGCAGCCCTCGGGAGACTCCAAGCGGGGATACGCGGTATTTT.

In its sample, this clonotype was seen a few times. This chain links TRBV12-3 or TRBV12-4 with TRBJ2-6, with D maybe TRBD2 (6 bases). With 5 bases removed from V and 1 base from J, the gap between germline ends came to 12 bases. There are 16 residues in the CDR3. The CDR3 region is CASSPGGSSGANVLTF. The CDR3, as DNA: TGTGCCAGCAGTCCTGGAGGGAGTTCTGGGGCCAACGTCCTGACTTTC.

The CDR3 DNA is TGTGCCAGCAGCTTAATGGGGTCGGGCTACGAGCAGTACTTC. Its protein product is CASSLMGSGYEQYF. This sequence joins TRBV7-8 and TRBJ2-7; D call uncertain. This CDR3 has 14 amino acids. Trimming removed 2 bases from V and 3 bases from J, with 11 bases in between. Germline loops: CDR1 SGHVS, CDR2 FQNEAQ. The full variable domain, with the rest looked up from reference TRBV7-8 and TRBJ2-7, is GAGVSQSPRYKVAKRGQDVALRCDPISGHVSLFWYQQALGQGPEFLTYFQNEAQLDKSGLPSDRFFAERPEGSVSTLKIQRTQQEDSAVYLCASSLMGSGYEQYFGPGTRLTVT.

The genes are TRBV6-2 or TRBV6-3 and TRBJ2-1, with 9 positions matching TRBD2. The V segment lost 4 bases and the J segment 6 bases; nucleotides outside the gene matches: 4. The CDR3 loop spans 14 amino acids. Per the germline V gene, CDR1 is MNHEY and CDR2 is SVGEGT. The CDR3, as DNA: TGTGCCAGCAGTTTCCTAGCGGGGCTCAATGAGCAGTTCTTC. This codes for CASSFLAGLNEQFF.

This clonotype was seen only a few times. The chain recombines TRBV15 with TRBJ2-2, with D possibly TRBD1 on 6 matching bases. Germline-derived CDR1 and CDR2 are LNHNV and YYDKDF (reference sequence). The germline V and J ends were trimmed by 0 bases and 4 bases, with 18 bases remaining between them. The CDR3 totals 18 residues. This CDR3 is CATSRDRGTNPSTGELFF. The CDR3 region has the DNA TGTGCCACCAGCAGAGATAGGGGGACAAACCCCAGCACCGGGGAGCTGTTTTTT.

The V call is TRBV18, the J call TRBJ2-1; D perhaps matches TRBD1 (5 bases). V lost 0 bases, J lost 0 bases, and 24 bases lay in between. The germline V gene encodes CDR1 KGHSH and CDR2 LQKENI. This CDR3 region has 21 residues. CDR3 sequence reads: CASSPPLSQTAYSSSYNEQFF. The CDR3 nucleotides are TGTGCCAGCTCACCACCCTTATCCCAGACAGCATATTCGAGCTCCTACAATGAGCAGTTCTTC.

V is TRBV29-1 and J is TRBJ2-1; D may be TRBD2 (6 bases). The CDR3 has 15 residues. Per the germline V gene, CDR1 is SQVTM and CDR2 is ANQGSEA. V was cut by 2 bases and J by 5 bases, with 16 bases left in between. CDR3 coding DNA: TGCAGCGTTGAATTGACTAGTAAGAGGAACAATGAGCAGTTCTTC. It specifies CSVELTSKRNNEQFF.

This clonotype was seen once. This chain uses TRBV27 with TRBJ1-4, with 7 positions matching TRBD1. The CDR3 sequence is 17 residues long. Germline CDR1 MNHEY, CDR2 SMNVEV (reference sequence). The V segment lost 0 bases and the J segment 8 bases; nucleotides outside the gene matches: 12. Written as DNA, the CDR3 is TGTGCCAGCAGTTTATCTCCGTACAGGGGCCAGGGGGAAAAACTGTTTTTT. Translated: CASSLSPYRGQGEKLFF.

This clonotype has more than one count but fewer than ten. The chain recombines TRBV29-1 with TRBJ2-3; 13 positions match TRBD2. After removal of 0 bases from V and 2 bases from J, the junction contained 2 bases not matched to a gene. CDR1 SQVTM and CDR2 ANQGSEA come from the germline V gene. There are 16 residues in the CDR3. DNA for the CDR3: TGCAGCGTTGAAGAGGGACTAGCGGGGCCCACAGATACGCAGTATTTT. Its protein product is CSVEEGLAGPTDTQYF.

A few counts support this clonotype. This sequence joins TRBV7-2 and TRBJ2-5; D gene ambiguous. With the DNA end fitting TRBJ2-7 better, the J assignment may be wrong. The CDR3 length is 15 residues. Per the germline V gene, CDR1 is SGHTA and CDR2 is FQGNSA. CDR3 sequence: CASSSPGSSLYEQYF. In DNA form, the CDR3 reads TGTGCCAGCAGCTCCCCCGGTAGTAGCCTCTACGAGCAGTACTTC.

The chain has TRBV4-3 and TRBJ1-1; unclear D gene. With 0 bases removed from V and 4 bases from J, the gap between germline ends came to 9 bases. Germline lookup yields CDR1 LGHNA and CDR2 YSLEER. This CDR3 spans 14 amino acids. Here the CDR3 reads CASSQDRWGTEAFF. CDR3 coding DNA: TGCGCCAGCAGCCAAGATCGATGGGGCACTGAAGCTTTCTTT.

This clonotype was counted between two and nine times. V and J are TRBV29-1 and TRBJ2-5; D is ambiguous. The CDR3 runs to 15 residues. Germline assignment: CDR1 SQVTM and CDR2 ANQGSEA. Trimming took off 0 bases at V and 1 base at J, with 12 bases between the two ends. The chain's CDR3 is CSVEDLGDAQETQYF. DNA for the CDR3: TGCAGCGTTGAAGATCTTGGCGATGCCCAAGAGACCCAGTACTTC.